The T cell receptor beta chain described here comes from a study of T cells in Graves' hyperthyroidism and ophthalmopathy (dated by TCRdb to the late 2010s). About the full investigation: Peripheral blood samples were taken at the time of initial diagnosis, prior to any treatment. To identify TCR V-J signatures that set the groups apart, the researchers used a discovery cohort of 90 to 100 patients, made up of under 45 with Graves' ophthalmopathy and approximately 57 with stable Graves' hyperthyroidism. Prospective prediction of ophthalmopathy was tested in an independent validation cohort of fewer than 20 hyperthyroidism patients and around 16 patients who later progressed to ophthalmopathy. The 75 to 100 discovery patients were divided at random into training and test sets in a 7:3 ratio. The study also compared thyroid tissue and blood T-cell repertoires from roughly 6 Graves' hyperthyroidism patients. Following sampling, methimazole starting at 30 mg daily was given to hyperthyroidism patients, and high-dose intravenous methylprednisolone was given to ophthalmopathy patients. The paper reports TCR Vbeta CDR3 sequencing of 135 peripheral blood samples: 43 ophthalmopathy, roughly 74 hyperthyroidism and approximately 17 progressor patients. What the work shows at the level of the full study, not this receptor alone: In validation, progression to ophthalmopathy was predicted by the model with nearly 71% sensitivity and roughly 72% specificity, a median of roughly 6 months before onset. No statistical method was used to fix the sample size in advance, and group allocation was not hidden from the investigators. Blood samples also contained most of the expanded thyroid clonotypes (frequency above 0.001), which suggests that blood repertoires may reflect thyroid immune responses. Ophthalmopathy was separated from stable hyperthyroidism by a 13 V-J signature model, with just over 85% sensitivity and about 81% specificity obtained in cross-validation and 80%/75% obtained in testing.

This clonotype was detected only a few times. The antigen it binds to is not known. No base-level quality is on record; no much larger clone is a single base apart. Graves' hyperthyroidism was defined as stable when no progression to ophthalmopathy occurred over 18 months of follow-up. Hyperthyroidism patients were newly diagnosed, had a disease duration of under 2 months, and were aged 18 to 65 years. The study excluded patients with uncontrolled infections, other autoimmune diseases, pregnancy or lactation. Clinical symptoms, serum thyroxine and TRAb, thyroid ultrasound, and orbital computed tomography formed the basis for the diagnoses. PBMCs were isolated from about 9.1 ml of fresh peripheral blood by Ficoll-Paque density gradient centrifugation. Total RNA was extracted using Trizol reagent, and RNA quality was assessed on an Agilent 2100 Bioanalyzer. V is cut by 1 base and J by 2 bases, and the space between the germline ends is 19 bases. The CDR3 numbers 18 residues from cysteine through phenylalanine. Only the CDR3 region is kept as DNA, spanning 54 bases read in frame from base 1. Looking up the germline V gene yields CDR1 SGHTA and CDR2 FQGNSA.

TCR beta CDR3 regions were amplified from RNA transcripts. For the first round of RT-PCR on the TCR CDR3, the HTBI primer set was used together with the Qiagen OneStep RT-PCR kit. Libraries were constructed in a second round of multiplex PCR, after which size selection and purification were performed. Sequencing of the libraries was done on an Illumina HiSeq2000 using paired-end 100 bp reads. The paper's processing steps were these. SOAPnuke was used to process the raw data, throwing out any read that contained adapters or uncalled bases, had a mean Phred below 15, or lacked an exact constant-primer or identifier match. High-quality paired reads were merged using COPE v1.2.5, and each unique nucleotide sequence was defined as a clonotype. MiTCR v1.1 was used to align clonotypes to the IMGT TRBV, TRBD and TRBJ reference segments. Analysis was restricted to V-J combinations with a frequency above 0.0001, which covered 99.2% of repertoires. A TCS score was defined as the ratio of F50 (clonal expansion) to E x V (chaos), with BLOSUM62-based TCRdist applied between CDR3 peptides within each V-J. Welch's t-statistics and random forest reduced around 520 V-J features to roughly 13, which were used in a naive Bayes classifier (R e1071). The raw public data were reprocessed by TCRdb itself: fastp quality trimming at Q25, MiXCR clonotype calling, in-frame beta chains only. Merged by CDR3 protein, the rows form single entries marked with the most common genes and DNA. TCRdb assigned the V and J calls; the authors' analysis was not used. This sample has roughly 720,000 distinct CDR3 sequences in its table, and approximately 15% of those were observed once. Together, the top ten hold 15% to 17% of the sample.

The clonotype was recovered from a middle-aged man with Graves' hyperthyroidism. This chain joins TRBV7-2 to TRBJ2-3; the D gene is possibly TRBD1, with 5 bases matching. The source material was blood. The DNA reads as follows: TGTGCCAGCAGCTTAGAGGGGTGGGGTCAGCGACTCACAGATACGCAGTATTTT. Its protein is CASSLEGWGQRLTDTQYF.